Listed below are T cell receptor beta chains from one sample, sequenced in a study of lymphopenia after photon versus proton radiotherapy. Sequencing was performed with immunoSEQ multiplex PCR; in TCRdb, only in-frame clones are kept and a portion is missing. In the table there are about 40,000 clones, 70% to 90% of which are singletons. The input for sequencing was peripheral blood, taken from a patient treated with photon-based radiotherapy. Every receptor here comes from a man in his fifties or sixties with gastric cancer. Each CDR3 is given without its conserved first and last residue. D genes are given only for firm matches. The size entry is marked missing in some rows and otherwise reads once, few, many or a size class.

J: TRBJ2-1
V: TRBV7-2
size: once
D: TRBD2
CDR3: ASSLDFLAGGYNEQF

J: TRBJ1-5
V: TRBV19
size: few
D: NA
CDR3: ASSMAGPASPQH

J: TRBJ1-5
V: TRBV27
size: once
D: NA
CDR3: ASSSGGNQPQH

J: TRBJ1-4
V: TRBV7-9
size: NA
D: TRBD1
CDR3: ASSSQGAVEKLF

J: NA
V: TRBV4-3
size: NA
D: NA
CDR3: ASSRTAGAYEQY

J: TRBJ1-5
V: TRBV5-1
size: NA
D: NA
CDR3: ASSRDGRNQPQH

J: TRBJ2-5
V: TRBV11-2
size: NA
D: NA
CDR3: ASSPRDKEETQY

J: TRBJ2-7
V: TRBV11-3
size: NA
D: NA
CDR3: ASSSGASYEQY

J: TRBJ2-7
V: TRBV6-5
size: few
D: NA
CDR3: ASRGGYEQY

J: TRBJ2-1
V: TRBV19
size: NA
D: TRBD2
CDR3: ASSSQTSGSGNEQF

J: TRBJ1-2
V: TRBV6-5
size: NA
D: NA
CDR3: ASSYSYRAGYGYT

J: TRBJ2-1
V: TRBV30
size: NA
D: TRBD2
CDR3: AWSAAAGDYNEQF

J: TRBJ1-3
V: TRBV2
size: NA
D: NA
CDR3: ASSEEGIGDTIY

J: TRBJ2-5
V: TRBV29-1
size: NA
D: TRBD2
CDR3: SVVGGGETQY

J: TRBJ1-5
V: TRBV5-1
size: few
D: NA
CDR3: ASSLDSHQPQH

J: TRBJ1-1
V: TRBV5-6
size: NA
D: NA
CDR3: ASSAGTDYTEAF

J: TRBJ2-3
V: TRBV5-6
size: NA
D: NA
CDR3: ASSLGWYTDTQY

J: TRBJ2-3
V: TRBV19
size: NA
D: TRBD2
CDR3: ASSVGTSGSGVTQY

J: TRBJ1-2
V: TRBV2
size: few
D: NA
CDR3: ASILPGGVNGYT

J: TRBJ2-1
V: TRBV4-2
size: NA
D: TRBD2
CDR3: ASSQDSGLAGFHNEQF

J: TRBJ1-1
V: TRBV21-1
size: NA
D: NA
CDR3: ASSKTVGGSAF

J: TRBJ2-2
V: TRBV6-5
size: NA
D: NA
CDR3: ASRIGTKRVGELF

J: TRBJ2-1
V: TRBV18
size: once
D: TRBD1
CDR3: ASSLGQGNEQF